This T cell receptor (beta chain) is drawn from a study of cytomegalovirus exposure and HLA in healthy donors. Only a few counts were recorded for this clone. Its cognate antigen is unknown. CDR3 size: 14 residues. CDR1 and CDR2 from the germline V gene are LGHNA and YSLEER. V was cut by 1 base and J by 2 bases, with 9 bases left in between. General observations from the study: The TCR clusters that emerged in the first cohort tended, a later analysis found, to co-occur in the roughly 130 validation repertoires. Confirmation was obtained in vitro that a few CMV-associated chains are specific for CMV antigens. There were under 200 TCR beta chains listed as cytomegalovirus-associated. Cytomegalovirus status, reportedly, was diagnosed with high specificity and sensitivity by the classifier.

TCRdb's copy holds only in-frame clones and misses some; the assay was immunoSEQ multiplex PCR. The sample carries 150,000 to 200,000 clones, more than 80% recorded once. The clonotype originates from a man aged 18 to 29 in good health and CMV-seropositive. The V and J genes are TRBV4-3 and TRBJ2-7; D perhaps matches TRBD1 (5 bases). The sequenced material came from PBMCs. The CDR3 reads CASSQGGATYEQYF. DNA for the CDR3: TGCGCCAGCAGCCAAGGGGGCGCCACCTACGAGCAGTACTTC.